This T cell receptor (beta chain) was retrieved from a study of blood T cell repertoires in COVID-19. This clone has ten or more counts. The CDR3 consists of 19 residues. V was pared by 0 bases and J by 6 bases, with 8 bases of the junction left unmatched. Germline V lookup: CDR1 LNHNV, CDR2 YYDKDF (reference sequence). Only in-frame clones appear in the TCRdb table, and some are missing; sequencing was by immunoSEQ multiplex PCR. Counted here are under 150,000 clones, roughly four fifths occurring once; the ten biggest clones make up approximately 4.5%. This clonotype was obtained from a woman older than 75 with active or convalescent COVID-19. The chain recombines TRBV15 with TRBJ2-1; 16 positions agree with TRBD2. Material: peripheral blood. The CDR3 sequence is CATSRDLPGLAGGPNEQFF. CDR3 DNA sequence: TGTGCCACCAGCAGAGACTTACCGGGACTAGCGGGGGGGCCCAATGAGCAGTTCTTC.